A selection of T cell receptor beta chains follows, all from one sample in a study of regulatory T cells in long-lasting Graves disease. TCRdb fed the multiplex PCR reads into MiXCR, producing one record per CDR3 protein. The sample shows 500,000 to 800,000 distinct CDR3 sequences, around 30% of them seen only once. The input for sequencing was peripheral blood mononuclear cells (PBMCs), taken when the disease was refractory, from a patient treated with antithyroid drugs. The receptors here all came from a female donor with Graves disease. Each CDR3 is given without its conserved first and last residue. Fields, in order: clone size, J gene, V gene, CDR3 protein. A clone size is listed for some rows: how often the clone was seen (once, few, many), or a class if it is expanded.

clone size: few; J gene: TRBJ2-3; V gene: TRBV2; CDR3 protein: ATRLAGVSTDTQY
clone size: -; J gene: TRBJ1-6; V gene: TRBV12-3/TRBV12-4; CDR3 protein: ASRDTQGSANSPLH
clone size: -; J gene: TRBJ2-5; V gene: TRBV20-1; CDR3 protein: SAFSAAKKTQY
clone size: -; J gene: TRBJ1-2; V gene: TRBV5-1; CDR3 protein: ASSLDPGRNYGYT
clone size: -; J gene: TRBJ1-4; V gene: TRBV3-1; CDR3 protein: ASSQGPGPNEKLF
clone size: -; J gene: TRBJ2-7; V gene: TRBV5-1; CDR3 protein: ASSYLTGATYEQY
clone size: few; J gene: TRBJ2-5; V gene: TRBV20-1; CDR3 protein: SASPRGGYETQY
clone size: few; J gene: TRBJ1-1; V gene: TRBV5-1; CDR3 protein: ASSGRTGTEAF
clone size: -; J gene: TRBJ2-7; V gene: TRBV7-9; CDR3 protein: ASSPTGPPPYEQY
clone size: many; J gene: TRBJ1-2; V gene: TRBV28; CDR3 protein: ASSPTPDRDGYT
clone size: -; J gene: TRBJ2-7; V gene: TRBV7-2; CDR3 protein: ASQFTSGSYEQY
clone size: many; J gene: TRBJ2-7; V gene: TRBV5-1; CDR3 protein: ASSTTGAYEQY
clone size: -; J gene: TRBJ2-7; V gene: TRBV6-6; CDR3 protein: ASSYSDRRQDEQY
clone size: -; J gene: TRBJ1-4; V gene: TRBV7-9; CDR3 protein: VSSQGVGNEKLF
clone size: few; J gene: TRBJ2-5; V gene: TRBV6-5; CDR3 protein: ASSFGLAGGLETQY
clone size: few; J gene: TRBJ2-5; V gene: TRBV6-2/TRBV6-3; CDR3 protein: ASSPRTGMETQY
clone size: few; J gene: TRBJ2-7; V gene: TRBV27; CDR3 protein: ASSLWGGRVAETYEQY
clone size: few; J gene: TRBJ1-2; V gene: TRBV6-1; CDR3 protein: ASGRDGGYT
clone size: many; J gene: TRBJ1-5; V gene: TRBV12-3/TRBV12-4; CDR3 protein: ASSPHPADQPQH
clone size: -; J gene: TRBJ2-2; V gene: TRBV29-1; CDR3 protein: SVVDGVNTGELF
clone size: many; J gene: TRBJ1-2; V gene: TRBV6-1; CDR3 protein: ASSATENYGYT
clone size: -; J gene: TRBJ2-5; V gene: TRBV30; CDR3 protein: AWSPDRRQTQY
clone size: -; J gene: TRBJ2-7; V gene: TRBV7-6; CDR3 protein: ASTPEAGAALVVYEQY
clone size: -; J gene: TRBJ2-7; V gene: TRBV20-1; CDR3 protein: SATRPFSYEQC
clone size: few; J gene: TRBJ2-7; V gene: TRBV5-1; CDR3 protein: ASSLDTAGGFYEQY
clone size: -; J gene: TRBJ2-2; V gene: TRBV7-3; CDR3 protein: ASRGLADTGELF
clone size: -; J gene: TRBJ1-1; V gene: TRBV6-1; CDR3 protein: ASSPGDPGGTEAF
clone size: -; J gene: TRBJ1-2; V gene: TRBV12-3/TRBV12-4; CDR3 protein: ASSLGRRINYSYT
clone size: few; J gene: TRBJ1-2; V gene: TRBV12-3/TRBV12-4; CDR3 protein: ASSAYRDYYGYT
clone size: -; J gene: TRBJ1-1; V gene: TRBV28; CDR3 protein: ASNTRYTEAF
clone size: -; J gene: TRBJ2-1; V gene: TRBV24-1; CDR3 protein: ATSDVSSGHNEQF